This TCR beta chain was recorded in a study of cytomegalovirus exposure and HLA in healthy donors (dated by TCRdb to the late 2010s). The study in broad terms: According to an earlier analysis of 587 of the donors, about 170 million T cells yielded some 120 million unique TCR beta sequences and approximately 300 Gb of sequence data. Class I and class II HLA loci were covered by the typing at four-digit resolution. Roughly 5 DR-DQ haplotypes were treated as single units for association and clustering because of strong linkage in the cohort. Of the roughly 410 genotyped donors, 80% to 90% were placed in the genetic ancestry cluster associated with self-reported Caucasian donors. Along with the roughly 670-subject first cohort, a separate validation cohort of 120 different subjects was used. A later genetic analysis used genome-wide SNP genotypes for about 65% of the roughly 700 donors, treating that subset as a discovery cohort. Every repertoire in the discovery cohort had been generated on one and the same sequencing platform. The study profiled the T cell repertoires of more than 500 subjects by immunosequencing and related them to cytomegalovirus serostatus. In an earlier analysis of roughly 600 of the donors, high-throughput TCR beta sequencing was used to judge whether each TCR beta V gene segment behaved as functional or pseudogenic. In the later analysis, no new phenotypic data were used to find candidate immune exposures; instead, reliance was placed on TCR beta sequences and their occurrence across donors. A later analysis re-examined previously published TCR beta repertoires from about 700 donors and added high-resolution HLA genotyping to investigate patterns of TCR occurrence. Typing coverage differed by locus: A, B, C, DRB1 and DQB1 were typed in about 620-630 donors, DQA1 in 522, DPA1 in approximately 600, and DPB1 in 450 to 490. Donor age, sex, ethnicity and CMV serostatus were compiled alongside the repertoire data. The study aimed to test whether signatures of past pathogen exposure could be identified by cataloging public T cell receptors. Among about 370 genotyped donors of the cohort, an average of approximately 200,000 unique TCR beta nucleotide sequences was sequenced per donor, of which roughly 17% were non-productive. Approximately 300 gigabases of sequencing data and approximately 85 million unique TCR sequences were included in an early release covering several hundred HLA-typed donors. High-throughput TCR immunosequencing, statistical association of individual TCRs with disease status, and machine learning were combined to predict cytomegalovirus infection status. The study at large found these results: Assigning TCR associations to individual alleles was difficult when HLA alleles, especially DR and DQ, strongly co-occurred. HLA typing was unavailable for some donors at each locus, so association tests used only the typed subset. In a later analysis, 16,951 TCR beta sequences were associated with specific HLA alleles at a false discovery rate of 0.05. Compared with equally common non-associated chains, HLA-associated TCR beta chains in a later analysis were more clonally expanded and had lower generation probabilities. A later genetic analysis associated a missense DCLRE1C variant with V-gene and J-gene trimming of TCR beta chains, and an independent cohort replicated the association. Immune exposure information for the cohort was limited to CMV serostatus. In a later analysis, most CMV-associated TCR beta chains were found to appear HLA-restricted, with HLA associations seemingly driven largely by CMV exposure. Presence/absence analyses assumed roughly uniform sequencing depth across donors, an assumption that may not hold. The study gave a list of some 150 TCR beta chains associated with cytomegalovirus. The earlier analysis of 587 of the donors excluded some 16 rarely observed V segments, including chromosome 9 orphons, because counts were too low. In an earlier analysis of 587 of the donors, most TCR beta V segments appeared in productive rearrangements about 87% or about 30% of the time, broadly matching IMGT annotations. According to a later analysis, TCR association rates differed among HLA loci, with DRB1 alleles showing the most associated TCRs and HLA-C alleles showing the fewest. While some public TCRs were present in many individuals, most TCR sequences turned up only very rarely across donors. A further reported finding was that TCR beta sequences accurately predicted the HLA-A and HLA-B alleles for most subjects in the first cohort. This cohort had only TCR beta chains sequenced, and the lack of alpha or paired-chain data limited which features could be detected. Compared with the approximately 700-donor mean, donors in an Asian-associated ancestry cluster had fewer N-insertions in productive TCRs, according to a later genetic analysis. Linkage disequilibrium might explain the correlated functional status among segregating V segments, but an unknown experimental factor could not be excluded. The authors suggested that the approach could potentially be extended to other disease states and immunological phenotypes. A later analysis reported that several top co-occurrence clusters appeared linked to parvovirus B19, influenza, CMV and Epstein-Barr virus. In both the original and validation cohorts, the classifier was reported to diagnose cytomegalovirus status with high specificity and sensitivity. In vitro tests confirmed that a few of the cytomegalovirus-associated TCR beta chains recognize cytomegalovirus antigens. Some IMGT-functional V segments, including TRBV6-2 and TRBV6-3, could not be told apart with the 87-base-pair reads, so those segments were excluded. The sequencing pipeline was judged likely to have produced a cluster of highly shared sequence variants as a technical artifact.

The cohort comprised fewer than 750 healthy bone marrow donors. At the time of sampling, all cohort members were nominally healthy, though unrecorded immune exposures were likely present. The donor tested CMV seronegative, placing the donor among the approximately 400 seronegative members of the cohort. Each donor provided a peripheral blood sample, and peripheral blood mononuclear cells were used for TCR beta sequencing. Genomic DNA extraction from the blood cell samples was performed with the Qiagen DNeasy Blood Extraction Kit. Library generation was performed with the immunoSEQ multiplex PCR assay. A mixture of 60 forward primers for TCR Vbeta segments and 13 reverse primers for TCR Jbeta segments was used in the multiplex PCR. A multiplex PCR assay on genomic DNA amplified the CDR3 region of rearranged TCR beta genes. The amplified TCR beta libraries were sequenced on the Illumina HiSeq System as 87-base-pair reads. The study's own analysis went as follows. A later analysis tallied about 77 million unique TCR beta chains across the 600 to 700 repertoires, and 10 million to 11 million of those chains were shared by two or more donors. To remove PCR and sequencing errors, raw reads were error-corrected and collapsed into unique sequences using a nearest-neighbor algorithm that merged closely related sequences. Alignment of CDR3 sequences to IMGT reference sequences was used to assign V, D and J gene segments. For a sequence to be retained, a match of at least six nucleotides to both a V gene segment and a J gene segment was required. Rearrangements were classified as productive when the CDR3 lacked stop codons and remained in frame with V and J, and all other rearrangements were classified as non-productive. CDR3 was defined by IMGT convention, running from the second conserved V-encoded cysteine to the conserved J-encoded phenylalanine. Sequences without an unambiguous match to a single V gene segment were excluded from the earlier analysis of approximately 600 of the donors. An earlier analysis of fewer than 650 of the donors classified V segments as functional when productive rearrangements were above 56.7% and as segregating when the standard deviation between donors was above 5%. A statistical classification framework was built for diagnosing cytomegalovirus status from the catalog of TCR beta chain sequences. In a later analysis, V and J genes were assigned by comparing TCR nucleotide sequences against IMGT/GENE-DB human TR gene sequences. In a later analysis, CDR3 sequences and most-parsimonious VDJ recombination scenarios were assigned using the TCRdist pipeline. A later analysis defined each TCR beta chain by its CDR3 amino acid sequence plus V-gene family, and excluded reads lacking a unique V-gene family. To address suspected cross-contamination and a sequencing artifact, a later analysis removed a few hundred highly shared, low-generation-probability nucleotide sequences. In a later analysis, a clonal expansion index for each public chain was calculated from normalized within-repertoire ranks of inferred template counts. In a later analysis, generation probabilities were computed with a VDJ recombination model fitted to out-of-frame rearrangements, and the resulting probabilities were checked against IGoR. In a later analysis, TCR-TCR, TCR-HLA and TCR-CMV co-occurrence was scored with hypergeometric tests, and a repertoire-size bias correction was applied to TCR pairs. In a later analysis, false discovery rates were estimated by permuting HLA or CMV assignments 20 times. A later analysis grouped co-occurring TCRs with DBSCAN, adding TCRdist sequence similarity when clustering within HLA-allele-positive subsets. Repertoires with fewer than 30,000 or more than 120,000 public chains were left out of co-occurrence clustering, as were a handful of repertoires with anomalous nucleotide sharing. TCRdb holds this immuneACCESS table with in-frame rearrangements only. Some clones are missing; in checked studies, unresolved V genes explain under half, and the rest has no known cause. V and J calls and clone size are copied from that table; D and trimming were computed from the DNA. This sample is represented by about 160,000 clones; over 75% of them were singletons. The ten largest account for 1.5% to 2% of the sample.

About this clone itself: What this receptor recognizes is not known. The record has no base qualities; no much larger clone is one base away.

The germline V and J ends show losses of 5 bases and 10 bases respectively, and no gene match explains 5 bases of the junction. CDR1 and CDR2, looked up from the germline V gene (reference sequence), are SEHNR and FQNEAQ. From the cysteine through the phenylalanine, the CDR3 covers 13 amino acids. Only CDR3 DNA is held: 39 bases, read in frame from base 1. The clonotype originates from a woman in her twenties or thirties in good health and CMV-seronegative. The chain is assembled from TRBV7-9 and TRBJ1-6, with 7 middle bases fitting TRBD1. Sequenced: PBMCs. The DNA sequence is given as TGTGCCAGCAGCCTCGGGACAGCCTCACCCCTCCACTTT. This is translated as CASSLGTASPLHF.